This passage covers 32 T cell receptor beta chains from one sample sequenced in a study of blood T cell repertoires in COVID-19. Here immunoSEQ multiplex PCR was the method, and the copy in TCRdb shows in-frame clones only, minus some. The data contain some 500,000 clones, roughly nine tenths of them seen just once; the ten biggest clones take up 7.8%. The sequenced sample was peripheral blood. These receptors all stem from a woman between 50 and 59 years old with COVID-19, enrolled during active disease.

The genes are TRBV27 and TRBJ1-2; tentative D call: TRBD1 (6 bases). Germline V gene lookup returns CDR1 MNHEY and CDR2 SMNVEV (reference sequence). This CDR3 is built from 13 residues. Trimming cost V 6 bases and J 2 bases, with 10 bases left between them. The CDR3 spells CASRSTGNYGYTF. CDR3 nucleotides: TGTGCCAGCAGATCGACAGGAAACTATGGCTACACCTTC.

This chain connects TRBV18 to TRBJ2-7; maybe TRBD2 (6 bases). This CDR3 comprises 15 residues. Germline V gene lookup returns CDR1 KGHSH and CDR2 LQKENI. Trimming stripped 8 bases from V and 3 bases from J, with 20 bases between. CDR3 DNA sequence: TGTGCCAGCCGATCGCCGGGAGTAGAGCGCTACGAGCAGTACTTC. This codes for CASRSPGVERYEQYF.

The chain couples TRBV11-2 to TRBJ1-1; D not certain. Germline CDR1 and CDR2: SGHAT and FQNNGV. The CDR3 extends over 14 amino acids. The V gene lost 5 bases and the J gene lost 4 bases, with 14 bases spanning the gap. In nucleotides, the CDR3 is TGTGCCAGCAGCCCTGGCCGGGAGGGCACTGAAGCTTTCTTT. Encoded protein: CASSPGREGTEAFF.

This chain links TRBV28 with TRBJ2-4; TRBD2 is a possible D gene (6 bases). Germline CDR1 and CDR2: MDHEN and SYDVKM. The CDR3 contains 15 residues. Trimming left V 3 bases short and J 9 bases short, with 18 bases between. CDR3 sequence reads: CASSFRLRGWGIQYF. The CDR3 DNA follows: TGTGCCAGCAGTTTCCGCTTACGGGGGTGGGGCATTCAGTACTTC.

This clone was seen once. The J gene is TRBJ2-7, the V gene TRBV11-2; TRBD1 matches 7 bases. V gave up 0 bases and J gave up 6 bases; unmatched junction bases: 8. Germline lookup yields CDR1 SGHAT and CDR2 FQNNGV. The CDR3 has 15 residues. CDR3 coding DNA: TGTGCCAGCAGCTTAGAGGGGACAGTCTCTCTCGAGCAGTACTTC. Encoded protein: CASSLEGTVSLEQYF.

The V gene is TRBV9, the J gene TRBJ2-3; 9 nucleotides match TRBD2. With V trimmed by 0 bases and J by 0 bases, 5 bases remained unmatched. The CDR3 runs to 17 residues. Germline assignment: CDR1 SGDLS and CDR2 YYNGEE. CDR3 region: CASSVGLAESSTDTQYF. The CDR3 DNA reads TGTGCCAGCAGCGTAGGACTAGCGGAATCTAGCACAGATACGCAGTATTTT. Looking up the rest from reference TRBV9 and TRBJ2-3 gives the full variable domain: DSGVTQTPKHLITATGQRVTLRCSPRSGDLSVYWYQQSLDQGLQFLIQYYNGEERAKGNILERFSAQQFPDLHSELNLSSLELGDSALYFCASSVGLAESSTDTQYFGPGTRLTVL.

This chain links TRBV6-5 with TRBJ2-2; TRBD1 aligns across 11 bases. Germline V gene sequence: CDR1 MNHEY, CDR2 SVGAGI. The CDR3 is made up of 14 amino acids. The V and J ends lost 4 bases and 6 bases, in that order; junction bases with no gene match: 1. CDR3: CASSWDRGAGELFF. In DNA form, the CDR3 reads TGTGCCAGCAGTTGGGACAGGGGGGCCGGGGAGCTGTTTTTT.

The chain has TRBV2 and TRBJ1-4; no firm D call. With 7 bases removed from V and 6 bases from J, the gap between germline ends came to 15 bases. Germline values: CDR1 SNHLY, CDR2 FYNNEI. CDR3 length: 14 amino acids. Here the CDR3 reads CASKTGGWDEKLFF. The CDR3 DNA sequence: TGTGCCAGCAAGACCGGCGGATGGGATGAAAAACTGTTTTTT.

This clone was seen more than once but under ten times. The genes are TRBV13 and TRBJ1-5, with 8 bases identical to TRBD1. The length of the CDR3 is 15 residues. V shed 5 bases, J shed 4 bases, and the junction held 7 bases outside the gene matches. Germline CDR1 reads PRHDT; CDR2 reads FYEKMQ (reference sequence). DNA of the CDR3: TGTGCCAGCAGCGAGCGGACAGGGCCTAATCAGCCCCAGCATTTT. Protein: CASSERTGPNQPQHF.

This clone was counted a single time. The chain joins TRBV24-1 to TRBJ2-3; D is undetermined. The length of the CDR3 is 11 residues. Per the germline V gene, CDR1 is KGHDR and CDR2 is SFDVKD. Trimming took off 8 bases at V and 6 bases at J, with 8 bases between the two ends. CDR3 bases: TGTGCCACCACCGACGGGGATACGCAGTATTTT. Translated, it gives CATTDGDTQYF.

The V gene is TRBV24-1, the J gene TRBJ2-3; the match to TRBD2 covers 11 bases. The V segment lost 2 bases and the J segment 5 bases; nucleotides outside the gene matches: 5. CDR3 length: 16 residues. In germline, CDR1 is KGHDR, CDR2 SFDVKD. This CDR3 is CATSDSTSGAGDTQYF. Here the CDR3 DNA reads TGTGCCACCAGTGATTCGACTAGCGGGGCGGGAGATACGCAGTATTTT.

This clone occurred a few times. Other nucleotide sequences from this sample produce the same CDR3. CDR3 protein: CASSLAGDNTEAFF. CDR3 in DNA: TGCGCCAGCAGCTTGGCGGGGGACAACACTGAAGCTTTCTTT. This rearrangement joins TRBV5-1 to TRBJ1-1; D perhaps matches TRBD1 (5 bases). The CDR3 totals 14 residues. V was shortened by 0 bases and J by 2 bases, with 8 bases between the two germline ends. Germline loops: CDR1 SGHRS, CDR2 YFSETQ.

The chain combines TRBV21-1 with TRBJ1-2; no DNA check was done on the table's D call, TRBD1. TRBV21-1 is designated a pseudogene. The CDR3 loop spans 15 amino acids. CDR3 DNA sequence: TGTGCCAGCAGCAGGGGGGACAGGGGGCGCGGAGGCTACACCTTC. It is translated as CASSRGDRGRGGYTF.

The chain couples TRBV14 to TRBJ1-4; D uncertain. Trimming shortened V by 6 bases and J by 10 bases, and 21 bases separated the two germline ends. This CDR3 is 15 amino acids long. CDR1 is SGHDN, CDR2 FVKESK, per germline. CDR3 region: CASSPLSATRGKLFF. DNA of the CDR3: TGTGCCAGCAGTCCCCTTTCTGCGACCCGGGGAAAACTGTTTTTT.

The V gene is TRBV30, the J gene TRBJ1-2; TRBD1 is a possible D gene (5 bases). The V gene's germline CDR1 is GTSNPN and CDR2 SVGIG (reference sequence). With 4 bases removed from V and 5 bases from J, the gap between germline ends came to 20 bases. The CDR3 spans 15 residues. The CDR3 reads CAWNRQPGREYGYTF. The CDR3 DNA follows: TGTGCCTGGAACCGACAGCCTGGCAGAGAATATGGCTACACCTTC.

The V call is TRBV9, the J call TRBJ1-1; weak D call: TRBD1 (6 bases). The germline gives CDR1 SGDLS, CDR2 YYNGEE. CDR3 length: 14 amino acids. The V end lost 4 bases, the J end lost 5 bases, and 15 bases lay between the germline ends. This chain's CDR3 is CASSSLDSSTEAFF. The DNA of the CDR3 is TGTGCCAGCAGCTCCCTGGACAGTAGTACTGAAGCTTTCTTT.

The genes are TRBV10-1 and TRBJ2-7; D is possibly TRBD1 (6 bases). CDR1 and CDR2 from the germline V gene are WNHNN and SYGVQD (reference sequence). V was clipped by 6 bases and J by 5 bases, with 17 bases between them. The CDR3 runs 14 residues. CDR3 protein: CASSSGTSVNEQYF. Written as DNA, the CDR3 is TGCGCCAGCAGCTCCGGGACATCAGTAAACGAGCAGTACTTC.

The genes are TRBV18 and TRBJ1-1, with 7 bases that match TRBD1. Germline V CDR1 and CDR2: KGHSH, LQKENI. Unmatched junction bases numbered 8, after V lost 3 bases and J lost 7 bases. The CDR3 is 14 residues long. CDR3 protein: CASSPMNRDSEAFF. The CDR3 nucleotides are TGTGCCAGCTCACCGATGAATCGGGACAGTGAAGCTTTCTTT.

The gene calls are TRBV3-1 (or the pseudogene TRBV3-2) and TRBJ2-3; D not certain. The ends were cut back, 4 bases at V and 1 base at J, with 12 bases in the middle. From germline, CDR1 is LGHDT and CDR2 YNNKEL (reference sequence). The CDR3 has 15 residues. CDR3 coding DNA: TGTGCCAGCAGCCTACGAGCCACGCGCACAGATACGCAGTATTTT. Its translation: CASSLRATRTDTQYF.

The chain links TRBV5-1 to TRBJ2-3; 7 nucleotides agree with TRBD1. The V and J ends lost 0 bases and 4 bases, in that order; junction bases with no gene match: 5. Germline loops: CDR1 SGHRS, CDR2 YFSETQ. The CDR3 sequence is 15 residues long. CDR3 nucleotides: TGCGCCAGCAGCTTGGAAGGGGGCGTCCCAGATACGCAGTATTTT. This translates into CASSLEGGVPDTQYF.

The J gene is TRBJ2-6, the V gene TRBV30, with 7 bases fitting TRBD2. The V segment lost 6 bases and the J segment 0 bases; nucleotides outside the gene matches: 8. The CDR3 extends over 16 amino acids. Germline V CDR1 and CDR2: GTSNPN, SVGIG (reference sequence). CDR3 sequence (DNA): TGTGCCTGCCCCCCGGGGGGAAGCTCTGGGGCCAACGTCCTGACTTTC. It specifies CACPPGGSSGANVLTF.

V and J are TRBV2 and TRBJ2-1; the D is unclear. This CDR3 is 15 amino acids long. Trimming pared 2 bases from V and 9 bases from J, leaving 17 bases between. Germline V lookup: CDR1 SNHLY, CDR2 FYNNEI. The CDR3 sequence: CASSELARPRGEQFF. As DNA, the CDR3 is TGTGCCAGCAGTGAATTGGCTAGGCCCCGTGGTGAGCAGTTCTTC.

This clone was seen only a few times. The genes are TRBV19 and TRBJ1-6; TRBD1 matches at 11 bases. The length of the CDR3 is 15 residues. After removal of 6 bases from V and 14 bases from J, the junction contained 12 bases not matched to a gene. Germline values: CDR1 LNHDA, CDR2 SQIVND (reference sequence). The CDR3 region is CASSRPGQGVSALHF. The CDR3 nucleotides read TGTGCCAGTAGCCGACCGGGACAGGGGGTTTCGGCCCTCCACTTT.

J is TRBJ1-4 and V is TRBV5-4; 7 bases fit TRBD1. Germline CDR1 is SGHNT and CDR2 is YYREEE (reference sequence). The ends lost 4 bases at V and 10 bases at J; junction bases unmatched: 13. The CDR3 runs 15 residues. The CDR3, as DNA: TGTGCCAGCAGCCGGGACAGCGAGAGCCCTGGAAAACTGTTTTTT. Its translation: CASSRDSESPGKLFF.

The rearrangement joins TRBV4-1 to TRBJ1-2; tentatively, D is TRBD1 (5 bases). The V gene lost 4 bases and the J gene lost 0 bases, with 12 bases spanning the gap. Germline V gene sequence: CDR1 MGHRA, CDR2 YSYEKL. The CDR3 has 15 amino acids. The DNA for the CDR3 is TGCGCCAGCAGCCTTTGGGGCTCTGCTAACTATGGCTACACCTTC. Residues: CASSLWGSANYGYTF.

V and J are TRBV19 and TRBJ2-1; 9 bases match TRBD1. After removal of 6 bases from V and 6 bases from J, the junction contained 9 bases not matched to a gene. In germline, CDR1 is LNHDA, CDR2 SQIVND (reference sequence). This CDR3 region has 15 residues. The CDR3 sequence is CASRHTGGVSNEQFF. Written as DNA, the CDR3 is TGTGCCAGTAGGCACACAGGGGGCGTAAGCAATGAGCAGTTCTTC. The complete variable domain, with remaining parts taken from reference TRBV19 and TRBJ2-1, reads DGGITQSPKYLFRKEGQNVTLSCEQNLNHDAMYWYRQDPGQGLRLIYYSQIVNDFQKGDIAEGYSVSREKKESFPLTVTSAQKNPTAFYLCASRHTGGVSNEQFFGPGTRLTVL.

The chain uses TRBV5-6 and TRBJ1-1; 11 bases align to TRBD1. V shed 3 bases and J 2 bases; nucleotides not matched to a gene: 3. The CDR3 has 15 amino acids. Germline values: CDR1 SGHDT, CDR2 YYEEEE. CDR3 sequence (DNA): TGTGCCAGCAGCTGGACAGGGGGCCCCAACACTGAAGCTTTCTTT. This codes for CASSWTGGPNTEAFF.

This clone has just a few counts. The genes are TRBV7-9 and TRBJ2-2; 7 bases fit TRBD1. J lost 6 bases, V lost 2 bases, and 3 bases had no gene match. CDR1 is SEHNR, CDR2 FQNEAQ, per germline (reference sequence). CDR3 length equals 14 residues. As DNA, the CDR3 is TGTGCCAGCAGCTTATGGCAGGGGGCCGGGGAGCTGTTTTTT. This codes for CASSLWQGAGELFF. Variable domain in full (rest from reference TRBV7-9 and TRBJ2-2): DTGVSQNPRHKITKRGQNVTFRCDPISEHNRLYWYRQTLGQGPEFLTYFQNEAQLEKSRLLSDRFSAERPKGSFSTLEIQRTEQGDSAMYLCASSLWQGAGELFFGEGSRLTVL.

The V call is TRBV7-3, the J call TRBJ2-3; D is perhaps TRBD2 (7 bases). V lost 5 bases, J lost 2 bases, and 17 bases lay in between. Germline V gene lookup returns CDR1 SGHTA and CDR2 FQGTGA. The CDR3 consists of 16 residues. The CDR3: CASSLPGAGDTDTQYF. The CDR3 DNA follows: TGTGCCAGCAGCCTACCGGGGGCGGGGGACACAGATACGCAGTATTTT. The variable domain in full, completed from reference TRBV7-3 and TRBJ2-3, reads GAGVSQTPSNKVTEKGKYVELRCDPISGHTALYWYRQSLGQGPEFLIYFQGTGAADDSGLPNDRFFAVRPEGSVSTLKIQRTERGDSAVYLCASSLPGAGDTDTQYFGPGTRLTVL.

In its sample, this clone was seen once. V gene TRBV15 combines with J gene TRBJ2-1; 15 bases are a match to TRBD2. V lost 5 bases to trimming and J lost 7 bases; unmatched junction nucleotides: 6. From germline, CDR1 is LNHNV and CDR2 YYDKDF (reference sequence). This CDR3 comprises 16 residues. In DNA, the CDR3 is TGTGCCACCAGCTTACCCGGGACTAGCGGGGGGAATGAGCAGTTCTTC. Translated: CATSLPGTSGGNEQFF.

This chain joins TRBV7-6 and TRBJ1-2, with 9 bases identical to TRBD1. Germline assignment: CDR1 SGHVS and CDR2 FNYEAQ. The trim removed 1 base at V and 6 bases at J, leaving 3 bases unmatched. This CDR3 is 14 amino acids long. The CDR3 reads CASSLGGTGHGYTF. The CDR3 DNA sequence: TGTGCCAGCAGCTTAGGTGGGACAGGGCATGGCTACACCTTC.

The rearrangement uses TRBV27 and TRBJ2-2, with TRBD2 as a possible D gene (5 bases). The CDR3 has 13 amino acids. V shed 8 bases and J shed 5 bases, with 12 bases lying between them. Germline V CDR1 and CDR2: MNHEY, SMNVEV (reference sequence). In DNA, the CDR3 is TGTGCCAGCGGGCGATCGGGAACCGGGGAGCTGTTTTTT. Translated, it gives CASGRSGTGELFF.